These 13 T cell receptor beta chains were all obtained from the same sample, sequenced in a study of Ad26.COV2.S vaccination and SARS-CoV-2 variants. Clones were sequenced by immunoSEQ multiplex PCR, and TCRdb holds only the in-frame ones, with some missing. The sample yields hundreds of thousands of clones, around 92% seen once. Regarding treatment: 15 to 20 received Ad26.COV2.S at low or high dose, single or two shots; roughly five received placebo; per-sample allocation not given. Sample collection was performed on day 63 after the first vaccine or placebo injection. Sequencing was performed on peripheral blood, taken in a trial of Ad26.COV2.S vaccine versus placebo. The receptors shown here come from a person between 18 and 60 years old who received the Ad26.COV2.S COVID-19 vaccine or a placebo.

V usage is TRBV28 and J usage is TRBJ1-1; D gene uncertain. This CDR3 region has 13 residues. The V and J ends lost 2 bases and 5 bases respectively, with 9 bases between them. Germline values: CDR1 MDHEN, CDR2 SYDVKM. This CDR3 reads CASSLPGWTEAFF. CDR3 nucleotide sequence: TGTGCCAGCAGTTTACCAGGATGGACTGAAGCTTTCTTT. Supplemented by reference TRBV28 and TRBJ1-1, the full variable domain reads DVKVTQSSRYLVKRTGEKVFLECVQDMDHENMFWYRQDPGLGLRLIYFSYDVKMKEKGDIPEGYSVSREKKERFSLILESASTNQTSMYLCASSLPGWTEAFFGQGTRLTVV.

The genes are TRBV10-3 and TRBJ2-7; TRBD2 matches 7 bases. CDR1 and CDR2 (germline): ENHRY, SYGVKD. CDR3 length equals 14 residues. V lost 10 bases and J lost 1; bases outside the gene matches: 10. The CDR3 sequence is CATLKRDDSYEQYF. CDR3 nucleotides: TGTGCCACCCTAAAGCGGGATGATTCCTACGAGCAGTACTTC.

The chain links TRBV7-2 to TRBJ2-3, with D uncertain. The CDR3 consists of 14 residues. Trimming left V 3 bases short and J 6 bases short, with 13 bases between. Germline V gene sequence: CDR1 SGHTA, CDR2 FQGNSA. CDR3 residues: CASSFQANRDTQYF. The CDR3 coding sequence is TGTGCCAGCAGCTTTCAGGCAAACCGGGATACGCAGTATTTT.

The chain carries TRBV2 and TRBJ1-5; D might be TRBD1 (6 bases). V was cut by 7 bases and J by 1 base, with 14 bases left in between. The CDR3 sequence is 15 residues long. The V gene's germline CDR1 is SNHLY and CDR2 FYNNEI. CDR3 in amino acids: CASKVRGQSNQPQHF. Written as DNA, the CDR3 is TGTGCCAGCAAAGTCAGGGGCCAGAGCAATCAGCCCCAGCATTTT.

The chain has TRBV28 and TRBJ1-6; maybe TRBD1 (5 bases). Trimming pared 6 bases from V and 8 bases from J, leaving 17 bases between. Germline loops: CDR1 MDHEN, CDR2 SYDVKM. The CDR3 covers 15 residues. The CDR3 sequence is CASRPTWGEYSPLHF. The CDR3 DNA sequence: TGTGCCAGCAGACCTACTTGGGGGGAGTATTCACCCCTCCACTTT.

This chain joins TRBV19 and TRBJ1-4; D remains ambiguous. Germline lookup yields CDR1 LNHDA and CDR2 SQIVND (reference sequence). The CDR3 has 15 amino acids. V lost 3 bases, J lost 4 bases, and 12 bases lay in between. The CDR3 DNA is TGTGCCAGTAGTATCGGGTCAGCGAGTAATGAAAAACTGTTTTTT. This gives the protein CASSIGSASNEKLFF. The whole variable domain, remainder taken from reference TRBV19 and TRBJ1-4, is DGGITQSPKYLFRKEGQNVTLSCEQNLNHDAMYWYRQDPGQGLRLIYYSQIVNDFQKGDIAEGYSVSREKKESFPLTVTSAQKNPTAFYLCASSIGSASNEKLFFGSGTQLSVL.

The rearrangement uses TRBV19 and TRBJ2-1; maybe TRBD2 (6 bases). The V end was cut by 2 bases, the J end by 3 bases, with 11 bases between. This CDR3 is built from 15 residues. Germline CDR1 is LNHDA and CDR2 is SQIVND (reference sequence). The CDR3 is CASSIRGGGYNEQFF. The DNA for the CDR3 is TGTGCCAGTAGTATAAGGGGAGGTGGCTACAATGAGCAGTTCTTC.

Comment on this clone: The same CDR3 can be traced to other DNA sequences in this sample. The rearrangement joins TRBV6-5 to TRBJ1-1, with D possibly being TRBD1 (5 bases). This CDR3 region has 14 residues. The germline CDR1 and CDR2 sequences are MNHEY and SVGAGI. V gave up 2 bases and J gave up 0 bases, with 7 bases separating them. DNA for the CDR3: TGTGCCAGCAGTTACGGGACGGTGAACACTGAAGCTTTCTTT. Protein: CASSYGTVNTEAFF.

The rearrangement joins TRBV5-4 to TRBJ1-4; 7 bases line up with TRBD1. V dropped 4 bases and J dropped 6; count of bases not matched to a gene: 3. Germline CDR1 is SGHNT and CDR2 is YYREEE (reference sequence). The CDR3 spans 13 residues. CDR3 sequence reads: CASSPGTDEKLFF. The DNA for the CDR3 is TGTGCCAGCAGCCCCGGGACAGATGAAAAACTGTTTTTT.

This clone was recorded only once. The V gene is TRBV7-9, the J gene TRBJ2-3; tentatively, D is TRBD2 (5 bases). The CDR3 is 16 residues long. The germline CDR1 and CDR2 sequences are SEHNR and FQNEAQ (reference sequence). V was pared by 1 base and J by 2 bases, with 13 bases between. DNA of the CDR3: TGTGCCAGCAGCTTAGTGTCGGACTCACTCACAGATACGCAGTATTTT. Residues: CASSLVSDSLTDTQYF.

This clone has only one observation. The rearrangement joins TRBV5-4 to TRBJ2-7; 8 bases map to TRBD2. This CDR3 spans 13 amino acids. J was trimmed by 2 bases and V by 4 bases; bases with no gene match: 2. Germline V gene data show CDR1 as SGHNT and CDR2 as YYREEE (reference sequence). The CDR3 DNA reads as TGTGCCAGCAGCCGGGGGGGAACCTACGAGCAGTACTTC. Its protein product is CASSRGGTYEQYF.

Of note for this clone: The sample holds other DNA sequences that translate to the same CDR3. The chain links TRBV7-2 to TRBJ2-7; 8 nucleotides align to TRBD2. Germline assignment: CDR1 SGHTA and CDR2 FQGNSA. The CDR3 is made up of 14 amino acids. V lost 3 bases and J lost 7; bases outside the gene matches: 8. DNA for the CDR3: TGTGCCAGCAGCTTCGGCGGGGGGAAATATGAGCAGTACTTC. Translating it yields CASSFGGGKYEQYF. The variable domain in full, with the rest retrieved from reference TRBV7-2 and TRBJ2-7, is GAGVSQSPSNKVTEKGKDVELRCDPISGHTALYWYRQSLGQGLEFLIYFQGNSAPDKSGLPSDRFSAERTGGSVSTLTIQRTQQEDSAVYLCASSFGGGKYEQYFGPGTRLTVT.

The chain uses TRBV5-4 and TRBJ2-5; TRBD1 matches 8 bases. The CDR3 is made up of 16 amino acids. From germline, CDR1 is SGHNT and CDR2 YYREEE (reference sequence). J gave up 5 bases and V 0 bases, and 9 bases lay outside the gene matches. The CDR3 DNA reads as TGTGCCAGCAGCTTGGCCTTCTCAGGGGGCAGGGAGACCCAGTACTTC. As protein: CASSLAFSGGRETQYF.